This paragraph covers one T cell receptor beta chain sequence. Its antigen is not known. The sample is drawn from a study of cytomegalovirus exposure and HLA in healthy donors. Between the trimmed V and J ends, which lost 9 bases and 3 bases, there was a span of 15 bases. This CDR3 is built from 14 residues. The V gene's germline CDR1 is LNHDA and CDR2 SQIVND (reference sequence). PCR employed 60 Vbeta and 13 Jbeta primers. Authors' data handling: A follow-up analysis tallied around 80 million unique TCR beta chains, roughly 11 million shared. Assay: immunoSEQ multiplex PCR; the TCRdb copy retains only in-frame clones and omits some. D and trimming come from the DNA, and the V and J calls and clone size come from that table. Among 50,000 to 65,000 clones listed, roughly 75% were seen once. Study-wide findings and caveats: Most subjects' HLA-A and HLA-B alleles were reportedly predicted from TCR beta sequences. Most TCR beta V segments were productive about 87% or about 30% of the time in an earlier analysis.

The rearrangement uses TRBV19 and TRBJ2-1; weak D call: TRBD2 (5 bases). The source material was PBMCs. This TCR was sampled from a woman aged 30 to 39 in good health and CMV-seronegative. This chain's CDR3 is CASRGGTVYNEQFF. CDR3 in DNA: TGTGCCAGCCGCGGAGGTACGGTCTACAATGAGCAGTTCTTC.